The subject of this entry is one T cell receptor (beta chain). Its antigen remains unknown. In germline, CDR1 is SQVTM, CDR2 ANQGSEA. Trimming pared 6 bases from V and 1 base from J, leaving 15 bases between. The CDR3 extends over 14 amino acids. This sample is drawn from a study of cytomegalovirus exposure and HLA in healthy donors. General study points: Of the V segments, some could not be distinguished, including TRBV6-2 and TRBV6-3, and were excluded. In a later analysis, across HLA loci, associated TCR counts were highest for DRB1, lowest for HLA-C.

Sampled while nominally healthy, donors likely had unrecorded immune exposures. The PCR contained 60 Vbeta and 13 Jbeta primers. Clones were sequenced by immunoSEQ multiplex PCR, and TCRdb holds only the in-frame ones, with some missing. The sample has some 120,000 clones, 80% seen once; the top ten hold 1%. The sample comprised PBMCs. This TCR came from a man aged 35 to 55 in good health and CMV-seronegative. The V and J genes are TRBV29-1 and TRBJ2-5, with D perhaps matching TRBD1 (6 bases). The CDR3 DNA is TGCAGCGTCCGACTCGGACAGATCCAAGAGACCCAGTACTTC. It encodes CSVRLGQIQETQYF.